Each of the 11 T cell receptor beta chains below was sequenced from the same sample in a study of T cell clonality in common variable immunodeficiency. Clones were read by immunoSEQ multiplex PCR, and TCRdb kept only the in-frame ones, dropping some. The profile covers 35,000 to 55,000 clones, none occurring a single time. The sequenced sample was peripheral blood mononuclear cells. The receptors stem from a person aged 18 to 70 in good health.

There are many counts of this clone. CDR3 DNA (partial): TGTGCCTGGAGTGTTAAGGGGATTAGCTACGAG. Encoded protein: CAWSVKGISYE. The CDR3, in full, reads CAWSVKGISYEQYF. The chain employs TRBV30 and TRBJ2-7; D possibly corresponds to TRBD1 (5 bases). The read comes to an end 3 residues before the CDR3 does, leaving the germline J gene to fill in the end. The germline V and J ends were trimmed by 0 bases and 3 bases, with 12 bases remaining between them. The germline V gene has CDR1 GTSNPN and CDR2 SVGIG (reference sequence). The CDR3 sequence is 14 residues long.

In its sample, this clone was seen many times. From the germline J gene comes the end of the CDR3, since the read stops 3 residues before it. The rearrangement joins TRBV15 to TRBJ2-7; D is perhaps TRBD1 (5 bases). CDR1 is LNHNV and CDR2 is YYDKDF in the germline V gene (reference sequence). The CDR3 length is 14 residues. The V gene lost 4 bases and the J gene lost 3 bases, with 13 bases spanning the gap. CDR3 amino acids: CATSNQDSHYEQYF. The sequenced part of the CDR3 DNA is TGTGCCACCAGCAACCAAGACAGTCACTACGAG.

This clone occurred many times. The read ends 3 residues early relative to the CDR3; the germline J gene fills the gap. J is TRBJ2-2 and V is TRBV6-2 or TRBV6-3; tentatively, D is TRBD1 (5 bases). This CDR3 spans 16 amino acids. Trimming took 3 bases from V and 0 from J, leaving 11 bases between them. Germline values: CDR1 MNHEY, CDR2 SVGEGT. The CDR3 loop reads CASSYMGPSNTGELFF. The part of the CDR3 DNA that was read is TGTGCCAGCAGTTATATGGGGCCCTCGAACACCGGGGAG.

This clone occurred many times. The missing CDR3 end, 3 residues past where the read stops, is filled in from the germline J gene. This rearrangement joins TRBV28 to TRBJ2-7, with 7 bases identical to TRBD1. V lost 3 bases, J lost 2 bases, and 13 bases stayed unmatched. Germline V lookup: CDR1 MDHEN, CDR2 SYDVKM. This CDR3 region has 17 residues. CDR3 residues: CASSLHQAWDRPYEQYF. The sequenced part of the CDR3 DNA is TGTGCCAGCAGTTTGCACCAAGCCTGGGACAGACCCTACGAG.

This clone has ten or more counts. The DNA ends 3 residues before the CDR3 does, and the rest of the CDR3 is filled in from the germline J gene. The J gene is TRBJ2-7, the V gene TRBV5-1; weak D call: TRBD2 (6 bases). The CDR3 loop spans 18 amino acids. Looked up from germline, CDR1 is SGHRS and CDR2 is YFSETQ. The V gene lost 2 bases and the J gene lost 3 bases, with 24 bases spanning the gap. The CDR3 sequence is CASSFAPGLPTEGYEQYF. The sequenced part of the CDR3 DNA is TGCGCCAGCAGCTTTGCCCCGGGACTCCCAACAGAGGGCTACGAG.

This clone was detected ten times or more. The sequence runs out 3 residues before the end of the CDR3; the remainder is reconstructed from the germline J gene. This chain links TRBV5-4 with TRBJ2-3; D is unclear. V dropped 7 bases and J dropped 0 bases, with 15 bases sitting between them. The germline V gene encodes CDR1 SGHNT and CDR2 YYREEE (reference sequence). The CDR3 is 15 amino acids. The CDR3 reads CASQPRLLSTDTQYF. Partial CDR3 DNA: TGTGCCAGCCAACCTAGGCTTTTGAGCACAGATACG.

This clone was found many times. The read stops 3 residues short of the end of the CDR3; the missing end is completed from the germline J gene. The chain recombines TRBV7-9 with TRBJ1-6; no firm D call. The V gene lost 2 bases and the J gene lost 3 bases, with 8 bases spanning the gap. The CDR3 runs to 15 residues. Germline V lookup: CDR1 SEHNR, CDR2 FQNEAQ (reference sequence). CDR3 in amino acids: CASSLSNSYNSPLHF. Partial CDR3 DNA: TGTGCCAGCAGCTTAAGTAACAGCTATAATTCACCC.

This clone showed up many times. Read data end 3 residues before the CDR3 end; the end is taken from the germline J gene. The chain is built from TRBV27 and TRBJ2-7; D is unclear. Germline CDR1 is MNHEY and CDR2 is SMNVEV (reference sequence). The CDR3 contains 14 residues. Trimming cost V 6 bases and J 0 bases, with 12 bases left between them. This CDR3 reads CASRLTTNSYEQYF. Incomplete CDR3 DNA: TGTGCCAGCAGATTAACGACAAACTCCTACGAG.

This clone was observed at least ten times. The CDR3 end is not reached by the read, which stops 3 residues before it; the germline J gene fills it in. This rearrangement joins TRBV5-1 to TRBJ1-1, with 8 nucleotides matching TRBD1. J gave up 1 base and V 5 bases, and 16 bases lay outside the gene matches. CDR1 is SGHRS, CDR2 YFSETQ, per germline. CDR3 length: 18 residues. Here the CDR3 reads CASRQGTGTSGWNTEAFF. The CDR3 bases that were read are TGCGCCAGCAGGCAGGGGACAGGAACCAGTGGCTGGAACACTGAA.

This clone was recorded many times. With the read ending 3 residues before the CDR3 end, the germline J gene is used to fill in that end. The rearrangement joins TRBV2 to TRBJ1-2, with D perhaps matching TRBD1 (6 bases). Between the trimmed V and J ends, which lost 3 bases and 7 bases, there was a span of 12 bases. The CDR3 has 13 residues. Germline V gene lookup returns CDR1 SNHLY and CDR2 FYNNEI. This chain's CDR3 is CASSETQGGGYTF. Partial CDR3 DNA: TGTGCCAGCAGTGAGACACAGGGTGGTGGC.

This clone was observed at least ten times. The read terminates 3 residues before the CDR3 end, so the remaining end is supplied by the germline J gene. The rearrangement joins TRBV9 to TRBJ2-3, with 7 bases matching TRBD2. Germline V gene lookup returns CDR1 SGDLS and CDR2 YYNGEE. J gave up 3 bases and V 7 bases, and 14 bases lay outside the gene matches. The CDR3 is 16 residues long. The DNA read from the CDR3 is TGTGCCAGCTCGGGGGAGGGAGGTGGCAGGACAGATACG. Protein: CASSGEGGGRTDT. The CDR3 in its entirety is CASSGEGGGRTDTQYF. Together with reference TRBV9 and TRBJ2-3, the CDR3 gives the full variable domain: DSGVTQTPKHLITATGQRVTLRCSPRSGDLSVYWYQQSLDQGLQFLIQYYNGEERAKGNILERFSAQQFPDLHSELNLSSLELGDSALYFCASSGEGGGRTDTQYFGPGTRLTVL.